The source of this T cell receptor (beta chain) is a study of OX40 agonist ivuxolimab in advanced cancers. Germline trimming cut 0 bases from V and 4 bases from J; bases unmatched to any gene: 4. The CDR3 contains 16 residues. CDR1 and CDR2 (germline): LNHNV, YYDKDF (reference sequence). Study-level findings and limits: Partial responders dosed at 0.1-3.0 mg/kg displayed clonal expansion ranking among the lowest. Part of the nonresponder group also had normalized T-cell clonal expansion that was low.

In regard to this clone: What it binds is unknown.

Repertoires were generated with immunoSEQ multiplex PCR, while TCRdb's copy carries only in-frame clones and drops some. The sample shows 80,000 or so clones, 70% to 90% of them seen only once. The chain carries TRBV15 and TRBJ2-2; 8 bases agree with TRBD2. This sequence was found in an adult with an advanced solid tumor such as melanoma, head and neck, liver or kidney cancer. This sample comprised CD4+ or CD8+ T cells sorted from blood, obtained in a trial of the OX40 agonist ivuxolimab. The CDR3 DNA is TGTGCCACCAGCAGAGAAGGACTAGCACCCACCGGGGAGCTGTTTTTT. Its protein product is CATSREGLAPTGELFF.